A few counts support the clone carrying this TCR beta chain. Its specificity is unknown. Disease duration was under 3 months in the ophthalmopathy patients, who also had a Clinical Activity Score of at least 3 and a NOSPECS grade of at least 4. Uncontrolled infection, other autoimmune disease, pregnancy or lactation excluded patients. PBMCs were derived from around 10 ml fresh peripheral blood. From RNA transcripts, TCR beta CDR3 regions were amplified. Primed by the HTBI set, a first-round RT-PCR was run on the TCR CDR3. TCRdb independently ran MiXCR on the multiplex PCR reads; one entry per CDR3 protein. This table holds around 600,000 distinct CDR3 sequences, 12% to 15% found once. The record originates from a study of T cells in Graves' hyperthyroidism and ophthalmopathy. Overall study results and limits: Expanded thyroid clonotypes (above 0.001) were mostly also found in blood.

The source material was blood. This sequence originates from a woman aged 18-29 years with Graves' ophthalmopathy.

In DNA form, the CDR3 reads TGTGCCAGCAGCCAAGATTCCCACAGACTCACTGAGCAGTTCTTC. Protein sequence: CASSQDSHRLTEQFF. The genes are TRBV14 and TRBJ2-1; D call uncertain. Germline V gene sequence: CDR1 SGHDN, CDR2 FVKESK. The CDR3 has 15 residues. V shed 0 bases and J shed 9 bases, with 15 bases lying between them. Looking up the rest from reference TRBV14 and TRBJ2-1 gives the full variable domain: EAGVTQFPSHSVIEKGQTVTLRCDPISGHDNLYWYRRVMGKEIKFLLHFVKESKQDESGMPNNRFLAERTGGTYSTLKVQPAELEDSGVYFCASSQDSHRLTEQFFGPGTRLTVL.